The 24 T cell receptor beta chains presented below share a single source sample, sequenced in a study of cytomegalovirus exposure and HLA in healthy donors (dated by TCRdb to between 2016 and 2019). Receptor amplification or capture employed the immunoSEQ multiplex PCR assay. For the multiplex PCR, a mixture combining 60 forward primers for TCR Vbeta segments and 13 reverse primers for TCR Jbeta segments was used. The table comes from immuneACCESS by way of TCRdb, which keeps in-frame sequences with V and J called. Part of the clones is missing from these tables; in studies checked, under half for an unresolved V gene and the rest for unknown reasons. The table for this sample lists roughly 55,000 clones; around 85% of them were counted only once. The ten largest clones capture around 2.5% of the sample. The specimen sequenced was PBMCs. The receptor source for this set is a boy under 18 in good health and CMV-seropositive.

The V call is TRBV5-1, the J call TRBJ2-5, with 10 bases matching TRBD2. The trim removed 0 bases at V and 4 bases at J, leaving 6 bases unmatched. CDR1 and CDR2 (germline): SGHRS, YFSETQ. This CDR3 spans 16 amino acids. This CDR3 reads CASSLGATSGVETQYF. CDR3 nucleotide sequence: TGCGCCAGCAGCTTGGGGGCTACTAGCGGGGTAGAGACCCAGTACTTC. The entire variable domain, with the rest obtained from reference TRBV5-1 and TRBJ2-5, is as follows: KAGVTQTPRYLIKTRGQQVTLSCSPISGHRSVSWYQQTPGQGLQFLFEYFSETQRNKGNFPGRFSGRQFSNSRSEMNVSTLELGDSALYLCASSLGATSGVETQYFGPGTRLLVL.

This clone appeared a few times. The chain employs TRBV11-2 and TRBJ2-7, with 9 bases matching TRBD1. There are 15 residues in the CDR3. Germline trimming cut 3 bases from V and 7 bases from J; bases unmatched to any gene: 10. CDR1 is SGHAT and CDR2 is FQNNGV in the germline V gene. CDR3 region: CASSFTQGARGEQYF. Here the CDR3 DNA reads TGTGCCAGCAGCTTCACACAGGGGGCACGCGGGGAGCAGTACTTC. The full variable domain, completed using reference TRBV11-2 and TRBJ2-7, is EAGVAQSPRYKIIEKRQSVAFWCNPISGHATLYWYQQILGQGPKLLIQFQNNGVVDDSQLPKDRFSAERLKGVDSTLKIQPAKLEDSAVYLCASSFTQGARGEQYFGPGTRLTVT.

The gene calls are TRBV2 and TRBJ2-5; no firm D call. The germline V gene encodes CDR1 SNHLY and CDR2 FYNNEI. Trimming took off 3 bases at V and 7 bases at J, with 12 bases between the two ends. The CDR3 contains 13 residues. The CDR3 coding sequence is TGTGCCAGCAGTGAGCTTAGCTCATGGACCCAGTACTTC. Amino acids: CASSELSSWTQYF.

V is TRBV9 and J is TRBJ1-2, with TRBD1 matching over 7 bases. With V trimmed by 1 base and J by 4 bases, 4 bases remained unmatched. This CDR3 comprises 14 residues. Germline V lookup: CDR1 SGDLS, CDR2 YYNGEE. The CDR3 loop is CASSVSGGIYGYTF. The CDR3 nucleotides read TGTGCCAGCAGCGTATCAGGGGGAATCTATGGCTACACCTTC.

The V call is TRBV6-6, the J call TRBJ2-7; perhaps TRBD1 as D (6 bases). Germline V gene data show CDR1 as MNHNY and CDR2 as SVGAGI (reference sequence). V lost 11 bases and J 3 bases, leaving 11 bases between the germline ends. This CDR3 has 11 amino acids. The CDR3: CAVRGGYEQYF. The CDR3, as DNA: TGTGCCGTTAGAGGGGGCTACGAGCAGTACTTC.

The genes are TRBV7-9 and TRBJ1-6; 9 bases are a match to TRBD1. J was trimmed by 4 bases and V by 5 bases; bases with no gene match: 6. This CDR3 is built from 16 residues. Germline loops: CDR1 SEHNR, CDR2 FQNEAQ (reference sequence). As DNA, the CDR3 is TGTGCCAGCAGCCCCGAAGGGACAGGGTATAATTCACCCCTCCACTTT. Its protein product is CASSPEGTGYNSPLHF.

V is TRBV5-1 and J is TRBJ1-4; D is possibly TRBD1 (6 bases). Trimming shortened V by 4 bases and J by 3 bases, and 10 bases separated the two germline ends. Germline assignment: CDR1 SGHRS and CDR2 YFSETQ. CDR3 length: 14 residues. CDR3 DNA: TGCGCCAGCAGCAAACAGGGTTCTAATGAAAAACTGTTTTTT. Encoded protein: CASSKQGSNEKLFF.

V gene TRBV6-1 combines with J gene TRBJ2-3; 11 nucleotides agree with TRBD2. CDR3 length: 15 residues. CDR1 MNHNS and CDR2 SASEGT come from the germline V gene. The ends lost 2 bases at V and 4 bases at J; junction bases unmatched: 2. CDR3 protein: CASSERLAGSDTQYF. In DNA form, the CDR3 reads TGTGCCAGCAGTGAAAGACTAGCGGGGTCAGATACGCAGTATTTT.

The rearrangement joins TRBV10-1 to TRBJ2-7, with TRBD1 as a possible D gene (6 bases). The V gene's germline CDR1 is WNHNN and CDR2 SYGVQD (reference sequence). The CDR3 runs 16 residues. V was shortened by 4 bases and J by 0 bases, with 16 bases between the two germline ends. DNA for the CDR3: TGCGCCAGCAGTGTGGGAAAACAGGGAACCTCCTACGAGCAGTACTTC. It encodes CASSVGKQGTSYEQYF.

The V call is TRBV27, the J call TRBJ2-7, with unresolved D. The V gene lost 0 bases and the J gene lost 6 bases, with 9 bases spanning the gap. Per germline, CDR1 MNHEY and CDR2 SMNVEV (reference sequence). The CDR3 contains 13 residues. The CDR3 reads CASSLSLFSEQYF. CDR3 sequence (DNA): TGTGCCAGCAGTTTATCGCTTTTTAGCGAGCAGTACTTC.

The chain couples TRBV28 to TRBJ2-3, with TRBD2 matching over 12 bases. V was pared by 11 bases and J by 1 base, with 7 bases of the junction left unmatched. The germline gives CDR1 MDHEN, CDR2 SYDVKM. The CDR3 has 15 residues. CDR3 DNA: TGTGCCGGGAGCCGGACTAGCGGGGGCACAGATACGCAGTATTTT. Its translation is CAGSRTSGGTDTQYF. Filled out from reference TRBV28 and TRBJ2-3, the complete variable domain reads DVKVTQSSRYLVKRTGEKVFLECVQDMDHENMFWYRQDPGLGLRLIYFSYDVKMKEKGDIPEGYSVSREKKERFSLILESASTNQTSMYLCAGSRTSGGTDTQYFGPGTRLTVL.

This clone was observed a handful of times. The DNA for the CDR3 is TGTGCCAGCAGCTTAGAGGGGACAGAGGGCTACACCTTC. Protein sequence: CASSLEGTEGYTF. V is TRBV7-9 and J is TRBJ1-2; TRBD1 matches 7 bases. CDR1 SEHNR and CDR2 FQNEAQ come from the germline V gene (reference sequence). Unmatched junction bases numbered 4, after V lost 1 base and J lost 8 bases. The CDR3 loop spans 13 amino acids.

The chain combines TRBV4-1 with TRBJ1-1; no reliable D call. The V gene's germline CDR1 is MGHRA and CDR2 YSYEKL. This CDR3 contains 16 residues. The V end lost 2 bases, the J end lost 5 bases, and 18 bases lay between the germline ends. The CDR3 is CASSQPGRARGTEAFF. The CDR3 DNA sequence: TGCGCCAGCAGCCAACCGGGTAGGGCTCGCGGGACTGAAGCTTTCTTT.

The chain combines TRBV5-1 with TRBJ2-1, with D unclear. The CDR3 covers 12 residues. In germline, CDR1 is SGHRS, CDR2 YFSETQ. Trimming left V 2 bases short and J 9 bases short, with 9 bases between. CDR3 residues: CASSLGGREQFF. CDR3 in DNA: TGCGCCAGCAGCTTAGGCGGCCGTGAGCAGTTCTTC.

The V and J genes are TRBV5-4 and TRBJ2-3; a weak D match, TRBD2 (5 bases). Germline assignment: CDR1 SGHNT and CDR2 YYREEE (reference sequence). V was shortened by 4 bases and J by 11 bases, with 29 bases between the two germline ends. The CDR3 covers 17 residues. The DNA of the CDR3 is TGTGCCAGCAGCCCGGGAATAGTGGTGAAGAAGGATAGTGTGCAGTATTTT. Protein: CASSPGIVVKKDSVQYF.

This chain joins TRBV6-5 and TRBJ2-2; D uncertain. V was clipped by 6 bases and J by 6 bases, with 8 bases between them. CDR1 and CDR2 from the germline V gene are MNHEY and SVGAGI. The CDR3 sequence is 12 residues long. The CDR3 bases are TGTGCCAGCAGCTTCTCAGCCGGGGAGCTGTTTTTT. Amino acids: CASSFSAGELFF.

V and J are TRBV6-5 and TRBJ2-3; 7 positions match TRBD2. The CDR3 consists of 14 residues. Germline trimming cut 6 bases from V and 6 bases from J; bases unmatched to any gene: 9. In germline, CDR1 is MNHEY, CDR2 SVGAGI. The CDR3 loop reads CASRGHGGTDTQYF. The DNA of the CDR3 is TGTGCCAGCAGAGGTCACGGGGGGACCGATACGCAGTATTTT.

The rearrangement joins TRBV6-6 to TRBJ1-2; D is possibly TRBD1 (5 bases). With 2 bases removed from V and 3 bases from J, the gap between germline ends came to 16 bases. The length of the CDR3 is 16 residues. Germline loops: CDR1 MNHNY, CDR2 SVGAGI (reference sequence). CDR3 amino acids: CASSYVRQSSDYGYTF. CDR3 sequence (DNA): TGTGCCAGCAGTTACGTCAGACAGTCGTCGGACTATGGCTACACCTTC.

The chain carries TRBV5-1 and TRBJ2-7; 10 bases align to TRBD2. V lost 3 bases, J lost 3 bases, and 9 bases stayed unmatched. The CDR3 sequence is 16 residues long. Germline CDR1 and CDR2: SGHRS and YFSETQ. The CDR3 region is CASSSSRTSGIYEQYF. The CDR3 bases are TGCGCCAGCAGCTCCTCCCGGACTAGCGGAATCTACGAGCAGTACTTC.

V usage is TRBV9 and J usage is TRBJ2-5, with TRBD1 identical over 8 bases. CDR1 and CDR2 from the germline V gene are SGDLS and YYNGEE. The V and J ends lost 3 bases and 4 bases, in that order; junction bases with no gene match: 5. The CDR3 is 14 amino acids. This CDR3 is CASSAGQGGETQYF. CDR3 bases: TGTGCCAGCAGCGCTGGACAGGGTGGAGAGACCCAGTACTTC.

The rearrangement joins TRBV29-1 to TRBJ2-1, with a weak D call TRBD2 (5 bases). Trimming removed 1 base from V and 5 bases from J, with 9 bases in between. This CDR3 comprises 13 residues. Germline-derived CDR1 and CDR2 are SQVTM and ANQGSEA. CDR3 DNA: TGCAGCGTTGAAGGGGTCGGGGACAATGAGCAGTTCTTC. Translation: CSVEGVGDNEQFF.

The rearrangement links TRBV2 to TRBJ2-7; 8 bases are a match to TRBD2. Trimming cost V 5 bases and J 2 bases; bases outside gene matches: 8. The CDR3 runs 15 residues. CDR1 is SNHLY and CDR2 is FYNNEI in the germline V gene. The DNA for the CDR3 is TGTGCCAGCAGTTTTAGCGGGGCAATTACCTACGAGCAGTACTTC. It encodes CASSFSGAITYEQYF.

The CDR3 DNA is TGCGCCAGCAGCTTGGGACTAGCCACAGATACGCAGTATTTT. Translated: CASSLGLATDTQYF. The rearrangement links TRBV5-1 to TRBJ2-3; 7 nucleotides match TRBD2. Germline V CDR1 and CDR2: SGHRS, YFSETQ. The CDR3 covers 14 residues. V lost 0 bases to trimming and J lost 2 bases; unmatched junction nucleotides: 0. The full variable domain, its missing parts supplied by reference TRBV5-1 and TRBJ2-3, is KAGVTQTPRYLIKTRGQQVTLSCSPISGHRSVSWYQQTPGQGLQFLFEYFSETQRNKGNFPGRFSGRQFSNSRSEMNVSTLELGDSALYLCASSLGLATDTQYFGPGTRLTVL.

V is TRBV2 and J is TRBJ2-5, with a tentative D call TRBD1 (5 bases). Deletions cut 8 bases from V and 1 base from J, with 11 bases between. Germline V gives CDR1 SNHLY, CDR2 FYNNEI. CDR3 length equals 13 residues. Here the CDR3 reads CASAFTGQETQYF. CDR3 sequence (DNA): TGTGCCAGCGCATTCACAGGCCAAGAGACCCAGTACTTC.